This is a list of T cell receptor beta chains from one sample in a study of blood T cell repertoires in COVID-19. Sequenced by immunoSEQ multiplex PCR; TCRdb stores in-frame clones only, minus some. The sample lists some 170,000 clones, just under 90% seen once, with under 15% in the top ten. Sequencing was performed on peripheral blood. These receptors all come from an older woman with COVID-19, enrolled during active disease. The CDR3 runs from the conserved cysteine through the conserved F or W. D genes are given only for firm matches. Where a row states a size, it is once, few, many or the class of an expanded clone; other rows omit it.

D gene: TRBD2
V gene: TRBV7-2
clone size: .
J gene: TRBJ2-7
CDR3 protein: CASSLLGLDSYEQYF
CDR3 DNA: TGTGCCAGCAGCTTATTAGGACTAGACTCCTACGAGCAGTACTTC

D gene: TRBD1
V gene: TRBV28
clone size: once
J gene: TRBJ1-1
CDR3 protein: CASRRTGPHTEAFF
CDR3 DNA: TGTGCCAGCAGGCGGACAGGGCCCCACACTGAAGCTTTCTTT

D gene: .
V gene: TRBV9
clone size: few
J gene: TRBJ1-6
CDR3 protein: CASSPRRGILFF
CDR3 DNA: TGTGCCAGCAGCCCGAGACGCGGGATCCTCTTTTTT

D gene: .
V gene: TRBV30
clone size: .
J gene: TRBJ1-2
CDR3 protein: CAWSAGSYGYTF
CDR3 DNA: TGTGCCTGGAGTGCAGGGTCCTATGGCTACACCTTC

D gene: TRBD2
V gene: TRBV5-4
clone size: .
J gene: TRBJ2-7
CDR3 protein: CASSLGGRADEQYF
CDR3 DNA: TGTGCCAGCAGCTTGGGCGGGAGGGCCGACGAGCAGTACTTC

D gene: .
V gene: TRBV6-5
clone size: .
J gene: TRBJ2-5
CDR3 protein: CASSYSGSSEETQYF
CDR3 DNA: TGTGCCAGCAGTTACTCGGGGAGCTCGGAGGAGACCCAGTACTTC

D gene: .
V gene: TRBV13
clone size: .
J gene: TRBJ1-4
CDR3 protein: CASSALPGGINEKLFF
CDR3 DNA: TGTGCCAGCAGCGCGCTACCGGGGGGGATTAATGAAAAACTGTTTTTT

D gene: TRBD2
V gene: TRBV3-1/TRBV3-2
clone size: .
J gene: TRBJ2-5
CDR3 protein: CASSRSGGDGFFGETQYF
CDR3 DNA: TGTGCCAGCAGCCGATCGGGGGGAGACGGATTTTTCGGAGAGACCCAGTACTTC

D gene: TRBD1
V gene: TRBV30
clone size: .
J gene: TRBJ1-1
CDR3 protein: CAWRGDSTTEAFF
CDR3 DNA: TGTGCCTGGAGGGGGGACAGTACCACTGAAGCTTTCTTT

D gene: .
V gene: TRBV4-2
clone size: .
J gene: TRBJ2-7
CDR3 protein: CASSLAEGEQYF
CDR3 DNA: TGTGCCAGCAGCCTAGCGGAAGGCGAGCAGTACTTC

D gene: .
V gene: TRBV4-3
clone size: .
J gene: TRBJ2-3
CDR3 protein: CASSQEGATSASSTDTQYF
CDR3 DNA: TGCGCCAGCAGCCAAGAGGGGGCTACTAGCGCCAGTAGCACAGATACGCAGTATTTT

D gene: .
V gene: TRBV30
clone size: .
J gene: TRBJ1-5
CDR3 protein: CAWSSGDNQPQHF
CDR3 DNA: TGTGCCTGGAGTTCAGGGGACAATCAGCCCCAGCATTTT

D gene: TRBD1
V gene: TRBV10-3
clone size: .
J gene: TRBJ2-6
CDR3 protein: CAAYGTAATGANVLTF
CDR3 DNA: TGTGCCGCGTACGGGACAGCGGCTACTGGGGCCAACGTCCTGACTTTC

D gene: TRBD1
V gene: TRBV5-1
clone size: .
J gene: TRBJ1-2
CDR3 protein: CASSIGGQGNGYTF
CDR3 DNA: TGCGCCAGCAGCATTGGGGGACAGGGGAATGGCTACACCTTC

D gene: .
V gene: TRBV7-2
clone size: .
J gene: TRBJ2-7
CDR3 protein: CASSLGSVSSYEQYF
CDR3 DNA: TGTGCCAGCAGCTTAGGCTCTGTCAGCTCCTACGAGCAGTACTTC

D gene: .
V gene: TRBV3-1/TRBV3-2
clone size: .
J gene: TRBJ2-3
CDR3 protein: CASSQEHYTDTQYF
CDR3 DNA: TGTGCCAGCAGCCAAGAGCACTACACAGATACGCAGTATTTT

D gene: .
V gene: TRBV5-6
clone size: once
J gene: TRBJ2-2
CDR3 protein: CASSGGLARTGELFF
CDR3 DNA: TGTGCCAGCAGCGGCGGGCTAGCGAGAACCGGGGAGCTGTTTTTT

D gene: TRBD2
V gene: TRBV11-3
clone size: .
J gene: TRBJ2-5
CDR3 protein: CASSPGTSGSPSRETQYF
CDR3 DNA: TGTGCCAGCAGCCCCGGGACTAGCGGGAGTCCCTCCCGTGAGACCCAGTACTTC

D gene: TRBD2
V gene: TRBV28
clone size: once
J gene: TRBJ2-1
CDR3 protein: CASSLVLAGLGEQFF
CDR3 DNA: TGTGCCAGCAGTTTAGTACTAGCGGGACTGGGTGAGCAGTTCTTC

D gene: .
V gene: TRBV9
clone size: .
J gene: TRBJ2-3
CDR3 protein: CASSVDGASDTQYF
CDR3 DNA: TGTGCCAGCAGCGTTGATGGGGCGTCAGATACGCAGTATTTT

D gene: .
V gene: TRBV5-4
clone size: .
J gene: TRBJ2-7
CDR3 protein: CASSLPGAYEQYF
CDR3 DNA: TGTGCCAGCAGCTTGCCTGGGGCTTACGAGCAGTACTTC

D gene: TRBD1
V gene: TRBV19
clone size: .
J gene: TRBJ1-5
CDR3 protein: CASSTYHIPGQGFQPQHF
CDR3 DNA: TGTGCCAGTAGTACTTACCACATCCCGGGACAGGGCTTCCAGCCCCAGCATTTT

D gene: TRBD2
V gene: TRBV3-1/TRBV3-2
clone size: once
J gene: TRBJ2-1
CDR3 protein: CASEGLADNEQFF
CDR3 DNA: TGTGCCAGTGAAGGACTAGCGGACAATGAGCAGTTCTTC

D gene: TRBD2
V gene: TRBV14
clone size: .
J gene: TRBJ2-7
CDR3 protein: CASSPSSGRVYEQYF
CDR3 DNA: TGTGCCAGCAGCCCCTCGAGCGGGAGAGTCTACGAGCAGTACTTC

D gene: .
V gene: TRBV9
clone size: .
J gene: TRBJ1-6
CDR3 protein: CASSVGRAGYNSPLHF
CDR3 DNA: TGTGCCAGCAGCGTGGGGAGGGCCGGATATAATTCACCCCTCCACTTT

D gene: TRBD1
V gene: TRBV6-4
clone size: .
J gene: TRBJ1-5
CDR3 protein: CASEGTGTGIGNQPQHF
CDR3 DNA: TGTGCCAGTGAAGGGACAGGGACTGGGATTGGCAATCAGCCCCAGCATTTT

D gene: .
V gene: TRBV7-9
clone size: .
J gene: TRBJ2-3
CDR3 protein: CASSMAPGGREADTQYF
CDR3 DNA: TGTGCCAGCAGCATGGCCCCTGGGGGCCGAGAAGCAGATACGCAGTATTTT

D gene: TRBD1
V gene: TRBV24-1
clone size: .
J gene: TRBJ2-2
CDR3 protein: CATSAQRDRGAGELFF
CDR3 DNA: TGTGCCACCAGTGCCCAAAGAGACAGGGGGGCCGGGGAGCTGTTTTTT

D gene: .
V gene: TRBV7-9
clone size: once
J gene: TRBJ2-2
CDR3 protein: CASSLVRGVNTGELFF
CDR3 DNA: TGTGCCAGCAGCTTAGTCAGGGGTGTCAACACCGGGGAGCTGTTTTTT

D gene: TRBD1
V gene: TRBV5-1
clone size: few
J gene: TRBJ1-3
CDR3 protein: CASSSGTAGNTIYF
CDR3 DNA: TGCGCCAGCAGCTCCGGGACAGCAGGAAACACCATATATTTT

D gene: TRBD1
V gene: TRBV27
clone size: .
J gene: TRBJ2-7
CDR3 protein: CASSYRRAGQGYEQYF
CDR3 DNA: TGTGCCAGCAGTTATAGGAGGGCGGGACAGGGCTACGAGCAGTACTTC

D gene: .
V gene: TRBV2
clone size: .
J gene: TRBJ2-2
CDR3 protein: CASQGGLSTGELFF
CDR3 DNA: TGTGCCAGCCAGGGCGGTCTATCAACCGGGGAGCTGTTTTTT

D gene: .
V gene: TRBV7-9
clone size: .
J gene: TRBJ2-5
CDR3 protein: CASSLGVHSQETQYF
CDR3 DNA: TGTGCCAGCAGCTTAGGTGTTCACAGCCAAGAGACCCAGTACTTC

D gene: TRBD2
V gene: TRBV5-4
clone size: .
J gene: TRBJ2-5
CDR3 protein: CASSLIAGETQYF
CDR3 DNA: TGTGCCAGCAGCCTGATAGCGGGAGAGACCCAGTACTTC

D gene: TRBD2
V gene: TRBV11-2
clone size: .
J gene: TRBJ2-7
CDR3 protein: CASRPGLGSEQYF
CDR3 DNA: TGTGCCAGCAGACCGGGACTAGGCTCCGAGCAGTACTTC

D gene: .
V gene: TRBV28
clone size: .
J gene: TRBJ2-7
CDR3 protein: CASLRRGNYEQYF
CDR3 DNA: TGTGCCAGTCTTAGGAGGGGAAATTACGAGCAGTACTTC

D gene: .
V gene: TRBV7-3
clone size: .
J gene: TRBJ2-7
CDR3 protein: CASSAGGVGEQYF
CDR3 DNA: TGTGCCAGCAGCGCCGGGGGAGTGGGCGAGCAGTACTTC

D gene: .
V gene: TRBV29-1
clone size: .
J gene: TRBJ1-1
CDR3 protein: CSVHTTRAFF
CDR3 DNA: TGCAGCGTTCATACTACACGGGCTTTCTTT

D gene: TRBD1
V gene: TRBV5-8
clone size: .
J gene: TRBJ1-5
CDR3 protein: CASWRQGISNQPQHF
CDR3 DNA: TGTGCCAGTTGGAGACAGGGAATCAGCAATCAGCCCCAGCATTTT

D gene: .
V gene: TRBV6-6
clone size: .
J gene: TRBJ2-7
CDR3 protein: CASTKTAIYEQYF
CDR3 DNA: TGTGCCAGCACCAAGACTGCGATCTACGAGCAGTACTTC

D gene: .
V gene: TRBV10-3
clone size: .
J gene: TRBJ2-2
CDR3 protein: CAIGSLDVNTGELFF
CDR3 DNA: TGTGCCATCGGTTCGCTAGACGTGAACACCGGGGAGCTGTTTTTT

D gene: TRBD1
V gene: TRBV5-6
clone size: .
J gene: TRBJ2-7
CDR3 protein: CASSGRDRFSYEQYF
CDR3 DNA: TGTGCCAGCAGCGGAAGGGACAGGTTCTCCTACGAGCAGTACTTC

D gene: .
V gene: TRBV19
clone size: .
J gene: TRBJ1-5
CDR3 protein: CASKHQAGGDQPQHF
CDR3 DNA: TGTGCCAGTAAGCACCAGGCCGGGGGAGATCAGCCCCAGCATTTT

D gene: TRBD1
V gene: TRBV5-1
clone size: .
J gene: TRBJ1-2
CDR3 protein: CASSSTPGQGAGGYTF
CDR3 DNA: TGCGCCAGCAGCTCCACCCCGGGACAGGGGGCTGGTGGCTACACCTTC

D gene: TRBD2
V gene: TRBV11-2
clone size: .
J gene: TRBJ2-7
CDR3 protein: CASSTPILTSSQSSYEQYF
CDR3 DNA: TGTGCCAGCAGCACGCCTATATTGACTAGCTCCCAGAGCTCCTACGAGCAGTACTTC

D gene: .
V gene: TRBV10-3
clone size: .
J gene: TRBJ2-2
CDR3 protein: CARTRTGELFF
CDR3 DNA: TGTGCCAGAACGAGGACCGGGGAGCTGTTTTTT

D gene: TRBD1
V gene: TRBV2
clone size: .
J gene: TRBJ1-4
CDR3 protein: CASSEFGTDNEKLFF
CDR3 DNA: TGTGCCAGCAGTGAATTCGGGACAGATAATGAAAAACTGTTTTTT

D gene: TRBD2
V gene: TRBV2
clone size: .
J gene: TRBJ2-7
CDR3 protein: CASSLALAGVKYF
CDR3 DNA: TGTGCCAGCAGTCTCGCACTAGCGGGAGTCAAGTACTTC

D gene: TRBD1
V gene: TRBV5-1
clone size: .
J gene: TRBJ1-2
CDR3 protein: CASSTGDVGYTF
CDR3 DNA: TGCGCCAGCAGTACAGGGGATGTTGGCTACACCTTC

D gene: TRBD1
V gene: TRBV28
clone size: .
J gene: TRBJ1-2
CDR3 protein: CASREGQNYGYTF
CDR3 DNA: TGTGCCAGCAGGGAGGGACAGAACTATGGCTACACCTTC

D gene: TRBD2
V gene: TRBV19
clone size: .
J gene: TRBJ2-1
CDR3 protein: CASSIASGTYNEQFF
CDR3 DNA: TGTGCCAGTAGTATAGCTAGCGGGACCTACAATGAGCAGTTCTTC

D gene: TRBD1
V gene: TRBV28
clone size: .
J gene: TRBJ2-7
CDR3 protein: CASRGQGLYEQYF
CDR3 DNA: TGTGCCAGCAGGGGACAGGGCCTATACGAGCAGTACTTC